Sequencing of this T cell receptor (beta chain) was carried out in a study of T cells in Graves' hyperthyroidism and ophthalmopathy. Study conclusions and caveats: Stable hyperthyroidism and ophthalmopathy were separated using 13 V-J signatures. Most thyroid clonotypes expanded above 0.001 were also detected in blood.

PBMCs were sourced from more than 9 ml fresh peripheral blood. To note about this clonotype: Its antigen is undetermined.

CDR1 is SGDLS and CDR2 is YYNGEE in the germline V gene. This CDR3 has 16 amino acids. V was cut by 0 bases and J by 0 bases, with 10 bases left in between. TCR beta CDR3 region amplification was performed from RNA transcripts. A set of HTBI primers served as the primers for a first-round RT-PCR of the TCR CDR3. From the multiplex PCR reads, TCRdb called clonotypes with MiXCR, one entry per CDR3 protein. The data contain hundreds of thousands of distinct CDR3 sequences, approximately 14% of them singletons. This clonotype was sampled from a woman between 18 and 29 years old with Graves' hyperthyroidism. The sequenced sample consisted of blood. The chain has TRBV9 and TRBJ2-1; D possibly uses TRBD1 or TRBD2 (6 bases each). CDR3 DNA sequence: TGTGCCAGCAGCGTAGTAGGGGGGAGCTCCTACAATGAGCAGTTCTTC. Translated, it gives CASSVVGGSSYNEQFF.